Each of the 10 T cell receptor beta chains below was sequenced from the same sample in a study of blood T cell repertoires in COVID-19. Clones were sequenced by immunoSEQ multiplex PCR, and TCRdb holds only the in-frame ones, with some missing. The sample records about 160,000 clones, roughly 90% being singletons. The sample comprised peripheral blood. The origin of the receptors is a young man with COVID-19, enrolled during active disease.

V gene TRBV28 combines with J gene TRBJ1-2; D may be TRBD1 (6 bases). There are 14 residues in the CDR3. V was cut by 5 bases and J by 5 bases, with 15 bases left in between. Germline V CDR1 and CDR2: MDHEN, SYDVKM. For the CDR3, the DNA is TGTGCCAGCAGTGAGATTGGGGGGGCATATGGCTACACCTTC. Its translation: CASSEIGGAYGYTF.

J is TRBJ1-5 and V is TRBV5-1; D not certain. V was clipped by 4 bases and J by 2 bases, with 7 bases between them. The CDR3 totals 13 residues. Germline V CDR1 and CDR2: SGHRS, YFSETQ. This CDR3 is CASSPSGNQPQHF. The CDR3 nucleotides are TGCGCCAGCAGCCCTAGCGGCAATCAGCCCCAGCATTTT.

The rearrangement links TRBV11-2 to TRBJ2-2; 10 nucleotides line up with TRBD1. The CDR3 totals 18 residues. CDR1 and CDR2 from the germline V gene are SGHAT and FQNNGV. Losses at the gene ends were 5 bases for V and 1 base for J; bases not matched to a gene: 10. Here the CDR3 DNA reads TGTGCCAGCAGCCCTCGGGGGGACAGGGGAGGGAACACCGGGGAGCTGTTTTTT. As protein: CASSPRGDRGGNTGELFF.

The rearrangement joins TRBV3-1 (or the pseudogene TRBV3-2) to TRBJ2-1; a possible D gene is TRBD2 (5 bases). Trimming stripped 0 bases from V and 2 bases from J, with 8 bases between. The CDR3 covers 15 residues. Germline V lookup: CDR1 LGHDT, CDR2 YNNKEL (reference sequence). CDR3 sequence: CASSQESGPYNEQFF. The CDR3 nucleotides read TGTGCCAGCAGCCAAGAGAGCGGTCCCTACAATGAGCAGTTCTTC.

The rearrangement joins TRBV7-8 to TRBJ2-1; tentative D call: TRBD1 (6 bases). The CDR3 is 16 residues long. Germline CDR1 is SGHVS and CDR2 is FQNEAQ. The ends were cut back, 3 bases at V and 8 bases at J, with 20 bases in the middle. The CDR3 spells CASSFPPGFGGHEQFF. Here the CDR3 DNA reads TGTGCCAGCAGCTTTCCGCCGGGTTTTGGGGGCCATGAGCAGTTCTTC.

This chain links TRBV24-1 with TRBJ2-2; 13 bases are shared with TRBD2. The ends lost 4 bases at V and 4 bases at J; junction bases unmatched: 8. The germline gives CDR1 KGHDR, CDR2 SFDVKD. The CDR3 contains 18 residues. CDR3 nucleotide sequence: TGTGCCACCAGTGACAGAACTAGCGGGGGGGCCCCCACCGGGGAGCTGTTTTTT. Its protein product is CATSDRTSGGAPTGELFF.

The chain recombines TRBV7-3 with TRBJ1-3; D ambiguous. Trimming took 4 bases from V and 2 from J, leaving 9 bases between them. Germline V gives CDR1 SGHTA, CDR2 FQGTGA. This CDR3 has 14 residues. The CDR3 DNA is TGTGCCAGCAGCTCGGGGATAACTGGAAACACCATATATTTT. This translates into CASSSGITGNTIYF.

The rearrangement uses TRBV12-5 and TRBJ2-1, with 8 positions matching TRBD1. Germline loops: CDR1 LGHNT, CDR2 FRNRAP. This CDR3 spans 16 amino acids. Trimming cost V 5 bases and J 4 bases; bases outside gene matches: 10. The CDR3 DNA is TGTGCTAGTGGTGTGGGACAGGACAGCCAATACAATGAGCAGTTCTTC. Its translation is CASGVGQDSQYNEQFF.

The genes are TRBV9 and TRBJ2-2; D perhaps matches TRBD1 (6 bases). CDR3 length: 14 amino acids. Germline-derived CDR1 and CDR2 are SGDLS and YYNGEE. Trimming pared 4 bases from V and 6 bases from J, leaving 13 bases between. The CDR3 DNA follows: TGTGCCAGCAGCACCCGGACAGAGGCCGGGGAGCTGTTTTTT. Translated, it gives CASSTRTEAGELFF.

CDR3 amino acids: CASSFLAGYYNEQFF. CDR3 DNA: TGTGCCAGCAGCTTCCTAGCGGGGTACTACAATGAGCAGTTCTTC. The chain uses TRBV5-4 and TRBJ2-1; TRBD2 matches 9 bases. Germline CDR1 SGHNT, CDR2 YYREEE (reference sequence). Losses at the gene ends were 2 bases for V and 3 bases for J; bases not matched to a gene: 3. The CDR3 sequence is 15 residues long.